These T cell receptor beta chains were read from a single sample in a study of monozygotic twins with cystic fibrosis. TCRdb keeps only in-frame clones here, not all; method: immunoSEQ multiplex PCR. The sample yields around 23,000 clones, approximately 90% seen once. Material: blood. These receptors originate from a girl between 2 and 10 years old with cystic fibrosis. Both conserved end residues are part of each CDR3. Each record gives: D gene, J gene, clone size, V gene, CDR3 length, CDR3 protein, CDR3 DNA. The D gene is left open where the match is weak. Rows may omit the clone size; those that give it use once, few, many or a size class.

. | TRBJ1-5 | . | TRBV4-3 | 14 | CASSLNRVYQPQHF | TGCGCCAGCAGCCTAAACAGGGTGTATCAGCCCCAGCATTTT
TRBD1 | TRBJ1-4 | . | TRBV5-1 | 14 | CASSSDRSSRKLFF | TGCGCCAGCAGTTCGGACAGGTCGTCGAGAAAACTGTTTTTT
. | TRBJ1-1 | . | TRBV6-5 | 15 | CASSYSREVYTEAFF | TGTGCCAGCAGTTACTCTCGGGAAGTGTACACTGAAGCTTTCTTT
TRBD1 | TRBJ1-3 | once | TRBV5-1 | 16 | CASSLEQGAHGNTIYF | TGCGCCAGCAGCTTGGAACAGGGGGCTCACGGAAACACCATATATTTT
. | TRBJ1-5 | . | TRBV7-6 | 13 | CARPVQQNQPQHF | TGTGCCCGCCCCGTGCAGCAGAATCAGCCCCAGCATTTT
. | TRBJ1-1 | . | TRBV5-1 | 13 | CASSLILRTEAFF | TGCGCCAGCAGCCTGATACTGAGAACTGAAGCTTTCTTT
TRBD2 | TRBJ2-1 | . | TRBV9 | 14 | CASSVARGNNEQFF | TGTGCCAGCAGCGTGGCGCGGGGGAACAATGAGCAGTTCTTC
. | TRBJ2-5 | few | TRBV7-2 | 14 | CASSPGHLQKTQYF | TGTGCCAGCAGCCCGGGACACCTCCAAAAGACCCAGTACTTC
. | TRBJ1-2 | few | TRBV19 | 14 | CASSIGGSPYGYTF | TGTGCCAGTAGTATCGGGGGGAGTCCCTATGGCTACACCTTC
. | TRBJ2-3 | . | TRBV9 | 15 | CASSVGWSHTDTQYF | TGTGCCAGCAGCGTAGGTTGGTCTCACACAGATACGCAGTATTTT
. | TRBJ2-3 | . | TRBV4-3 | 14 | CASSQVRRESTQYF | TGCGCCAGCAGCCAAGTTAGGAGGGAGTCTACGCAGTATTTT
. | TRBJ2-7 | . | TRBV29-1 | 14 | CSVEGQSAPYEQYF | TGCAGCGTTGAAGGACAGTCAGCCCCCTACGAGCAGTACTTC
TRBD2 | TRBJ2-1 | . | TRBV2 | 18 | CASTTLAGGQQGWDEQFF | TGTGCCAGCACCACACTAGCGGGGGGCCAGCAGGGGTGGGATGAGCAGTTCTTC
. | TRBJ1-5 | . | TRBV2 | 14 | CASSESGRRQPQHF | TGTGCCAGCAGTGAAAGTGGACGGCGACAGCCCCAGCATTTT
. | TRBJ1-2 | . | TRBV15 | 14 | CATSSSQGRGGYTF | TGTGCCACCAGCAGCAGTCAGGGACGGGGTGGCTACACCTTC
. | TRBJ1-5 | . | TRBV9 | 14 | CASSVGANHQPQHF | TGTGCCAGCAGCGTAGGGGCCAACCATCAGCCCCAGCATTTT
. | TRBJ1-6 | few | TRBV10-2 | 12 | CASRTRASPLHF | TGCGCCAGCCGTACGAGGGCTTCACCCCTCCACTTT
. | TRBJ2-2 | . | TRBV19 | 16 | CASSIVDRINTGELFF | TGTGCCAGTAGTATAGTTGACAGGATAAACACCGGGGAGCTGTTTTTT
. | TRBJ1-1 | . | TRBV4-1 | 11 | CASSQATEAFF | TGCGCCAGCAGCCAAGCCACTGAAGCTTTCTTT
. | TRBJ1-1 | . | TRBV7-2 | 13 | CASSPRLQAEAFF | TGTGCCAGCAGCCCACGGCTTCAGGCTGAAGCTTTCTTT
. | TRBJ1-4 | . | TRBV7-9 | 14 | CASSLSTGNEKLFF | TGTGCCAGCAGCCTCTCAACAGGAAATGAAAAACTGTTTTTT
. | TRBJ2-7 | few | TRBV10-3 | 14 | CAISESGNSYEQYF | TGTGCCATCAGTGAATCAGGGAATAGCTACGAGCAGTACTTC
. | TRBJ2-7 | . | TRBV6-1 | 15 | CASSESSTDNYEQYF | TGTGCCAGCAGTGAATCGAGCACAGATAACTACGAGCAGTACTTC
. | TRBJ1-1 | . | TRBV9 | 15 | CASSASGLLNTEAFF | TGTGCCAGCAGCGCATCAGGACTCCTGAACACTGAAGCTTTCTTT
. | TRBJ1-2 | . | TRBV7-2 | 13 | CASSVDSYYGYTF | TGTGCCAGCAGCGTCGACAGCTATTATGGCTACACCTTC
. | TRBJ1-2 | . | TRBV18 | 15 | CASSPRPDIFYGYTF | TGTGCCAGCTCACCCCGCCCGGACATCTTCTATGGCTACACCTTC
. | TRBJ2-7 | . | TRBV7-2 | 15 | CASSPYWIGSYEQYF | TGTGCCAGCAGTCCCTATTGGATAGGCTCCTACGAGCAGTACTTC
. | TRBJ1-6 | . | TRBV6-1 | 14 | CASRLQDYNSPLHF | TGTGCCAGCAGGTTACAGGACTATAATTCACCCCTCCACTTT
TRBD1 | TRBJ1-2 | . | TRBV7-9 | 17 | CASSLVSPGGGTYGYTF | TGTGCCAGCAGCTTAGTTTCCCCAGGGGGCGGGACGTATGGCTACACCTTC
. | TRBJ2-7 | . | TRBV10-3 | 11 | CAISGREEQYF | TGTGCCATCAGTGGACGAGAGGAGCAGTACTTC
. | TRBJ1-2 | once | TRBV7-2 | 15 | CASSVRGGLDYGYTF | TGTGCCAGCAGCGTAAGGGGTGGCCTGGACTATGGCTACACCTTC
. | TRBJ2-5 | . | TRBV2 | 13 | CASSEAGSETQYF | TGTGCCAGCAGTGAGGCTGGGTCTGAGACCCAGTACTTC
. | TRBJ2-5 | . | TRBV5-1 | 14 | CASSLAGPEETQYF | TGCGCCAGCAGCTTGGCCGGCCCCGAAGAGACCCAGTACTTC
. | TRBJ1-5 | . | TRBV14 | 15 | CASSQGGSVGQPQHF | TGTGCCAGCAGCCAGGGGGGTTCGGTTGGTCAGCCCCAGCATTTT
. | TRBJ1-3 | . | TRBV10-3 | 19 | CAISESFSGAAHSGNTIYF | TGTGCCATCAGTGAGTCATTTTCCGGGGCAGCACACTCTGGAAACACCATATATTTT
. | TRBJ1-2 | . | TRBV9 | 14 | CASSVTGGNYGYTF | TGTGCCAGCAGCGTAACGGGTGGGAACTATGGCTACACCTTC
. | TRBJ1-2 | . | TRBV7-2 | 13 | CASSRDRFYGYTF | TGTGCCAGCAGCCGAGACAGGTTCTATGGCTACACCTTC
. | TRBJ1-6 | few | TRBV28 | 15 | CASSSPGRPNSPLHF | TGTGCCAGCAGTTCCCCGGGACGGCCAAATTCACCCCTCCACTTT
TRBD2 | TRBJ2-5 | . | TRBV6-1 | 13 | CASRLAGGETQYF | TGTGCCAGCAGACTAGCGGGGGGGGAGACCCAGTACTTC
TRBD1 | TRBJ1-1 | . | TRBV23-1 | 14 | CASRYDRGNTEAFF | TGCGCCAGCCGTTACGACAGGGGAAACACTGAAGCTTTCTTT
. | TRBJ2-3 | . | TRBV5-6 | 14 | CASSFGTYTDTQYF | TGTGCCAGCAGCTTTGGCACGTACACAGATACGCAGTATTTT
TRBD2 | TRBJ2-3 | . | TRBV6-6 | 13 | CASGSSGADTQYF | TGTGCCAGCGGATCTAGCGGGGCAGATACGCAGTATTTT
TRBD1 | TRBJ1-5 | . | TRBV9 | 13 | CASSRQGNQPQHF | TGTGCCAGCAGCCGACAGGGGAATCAGCCCCAGCATTTT
. | TRBJ2-7 | . | TRBV29-1 | 13 | CSVESTGTYEQYF | TGCAGCGTTGAGTCGACAGGAACCTACGAGCAGTACTTC
TRBD1 | TRBJ1-2 | . | TRBV9 | 15 | CASSVVDRGRHGYTF | TGTGCCAGCAGCGTAGTAGACAGGGGGAGGCATGGCTACACCTTC